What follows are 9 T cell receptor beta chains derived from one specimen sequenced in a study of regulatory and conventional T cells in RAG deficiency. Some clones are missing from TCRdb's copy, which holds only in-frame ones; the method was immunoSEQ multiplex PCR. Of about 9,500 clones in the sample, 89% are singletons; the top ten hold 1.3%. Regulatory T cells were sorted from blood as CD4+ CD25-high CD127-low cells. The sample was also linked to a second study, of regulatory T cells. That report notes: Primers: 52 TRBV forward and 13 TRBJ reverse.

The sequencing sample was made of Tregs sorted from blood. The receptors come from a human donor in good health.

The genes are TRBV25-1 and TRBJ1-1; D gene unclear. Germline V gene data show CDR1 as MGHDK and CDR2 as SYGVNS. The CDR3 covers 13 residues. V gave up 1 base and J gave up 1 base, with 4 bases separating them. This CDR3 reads CASSESSNTEAFF. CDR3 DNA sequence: TGTGCCAGCAGTGAATCTTCGAACACTGAAGCTTTCTTT.

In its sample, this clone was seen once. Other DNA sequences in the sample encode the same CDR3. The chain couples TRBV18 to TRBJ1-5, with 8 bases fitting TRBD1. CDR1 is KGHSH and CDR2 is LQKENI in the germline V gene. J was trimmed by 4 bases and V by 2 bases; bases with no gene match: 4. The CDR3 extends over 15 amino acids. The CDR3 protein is CASSPSGGRNQPQHF. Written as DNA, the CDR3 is TGTGCCAGCTCACCATCAGGGGGCCGTAATCAGCCCCAGCATTTT.

This CDR3 reads CASSPQLAYEQYF. The DNA of the CDR3 is TGTGCCAGCTCACCTCAACTGGCCTACGAGCAGTACTTC. The chain couples TRBV18 to TRBJ2-7; D is unclear. CDR3 length equals 13 residues. Deletions cut 3 bases from V and 2 bases from J, with 8 bases between. The germline CDR1 and CDR2 sequences are KGHSH and LQKENI.

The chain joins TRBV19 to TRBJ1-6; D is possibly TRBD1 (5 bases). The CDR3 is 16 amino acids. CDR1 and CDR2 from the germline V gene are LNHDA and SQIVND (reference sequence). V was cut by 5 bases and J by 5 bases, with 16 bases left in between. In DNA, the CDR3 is TGTGCCAGTAGTGCCTCTTCGGGACTCAATAATTCACCCCTCCACTTT. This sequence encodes CASSASSGLNNSPLHF.

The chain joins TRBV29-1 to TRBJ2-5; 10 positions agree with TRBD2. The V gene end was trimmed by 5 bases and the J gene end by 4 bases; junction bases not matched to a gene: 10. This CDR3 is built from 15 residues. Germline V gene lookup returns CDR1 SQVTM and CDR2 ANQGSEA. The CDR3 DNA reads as TGCAGCGTTTCTGGAGCGGGAGGGCAGCCAGAGACCCAGTACTTC. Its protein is CSVSGAGGQPETQYF.

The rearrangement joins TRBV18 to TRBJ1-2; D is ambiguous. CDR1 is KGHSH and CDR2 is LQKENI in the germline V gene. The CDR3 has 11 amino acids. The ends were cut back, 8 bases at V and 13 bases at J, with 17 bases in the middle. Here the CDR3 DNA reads TGTGCCAGCGCAATCCGGGAGTCAGGCACCTTC. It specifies CASAIRESGTF.

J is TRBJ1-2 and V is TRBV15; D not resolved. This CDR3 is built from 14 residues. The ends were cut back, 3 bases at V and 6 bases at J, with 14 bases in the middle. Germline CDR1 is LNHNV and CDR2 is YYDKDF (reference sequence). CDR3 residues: CATSRGSEAHGYTF. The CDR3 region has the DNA TGTGCCACCAGCAGGGGAAGCGAGGCCCATGGCTACACCTTC.

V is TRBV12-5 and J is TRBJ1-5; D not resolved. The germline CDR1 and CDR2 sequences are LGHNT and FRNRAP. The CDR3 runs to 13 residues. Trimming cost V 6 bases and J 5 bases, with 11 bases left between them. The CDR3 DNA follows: TGTGCTAGTGGGCCAGTCCTGGATCAGCCCCAGCATTTT. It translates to CASGPVLDQPQHF.

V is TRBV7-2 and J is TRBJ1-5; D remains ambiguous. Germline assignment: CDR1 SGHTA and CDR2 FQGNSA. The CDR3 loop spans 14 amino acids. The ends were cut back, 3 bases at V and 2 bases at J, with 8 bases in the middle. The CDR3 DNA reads TGTGCCAGCAGCTTTCGGGCAGGCAATCAGCCCCAGCATTTT. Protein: CASSFRAGNQPQHF. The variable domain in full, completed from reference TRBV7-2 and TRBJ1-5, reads GAGVSQSPSNKVTEKGKDVELRCDPISGHTALYWYRQSLGQGLEFLIYFQGNSAPDKSGLPSDRFSAERTGGSVSTLTIQRTQQEDSAVYLCASSFRAGNQPQHFGDGTRLSIL.